The 2 T cell receptor beta chains in this list originate from one sample, sequenced in a study of PD-1 blockade in classical Hodgkin lymphoma. The data were produced by immunoSEQ multiplex PCR, yet TCRdb's version contains in-frame clones alone and is incomplete. The table has tens of thousands of clones, roughly 90% seen once. Time point denoted: newly diagnosed, previously untreated cHL patient sample. The authors purified CD4+ T cells from thawed PBMCs by magnetic negative selection. Sequencing was carried out using CD4+ T cells from blood. The receptors were gathered from a human donor with classical Hodgkin lymphoma.

The chain is built from TRBV18 and TRBJ2-7, with 8 nucleotides matching TRBD2. In germline, CDR1 is KGHSH, CDR2 LQKENI. CDR3 length: 16 amino acids. The V gene end was trimmed by 2 bases and the J gene end by 4 bases; junction bases not matched to a gene: 10. CDR3 protein: CASSPSSTSGQYEQYF. The CDR3 bases are TGTGCCAGCTCACCAAGCAGTACTAGCGGCCAATACGAGCAGTACTTC.

The chain has TRBV4-3 and TRBJ1-2; no reliable D call. V shed 0 bases and J shed 8 bases, with 10 bases lying between them. CDR3 size: 13 residues. From germline, CDR1 is LGHNA and CDR2 YSLEER. CDR3 DNA sequence: TGCGCCAGCAGCCAAGATTGGGTCGTAGGCTACACCTTC. It yields the protein CASSQDWVVGYTF.